Reported below is one T cell receptor (beta chain). Its cognate antigen is unknown. This may arise from a read error, as a much more abundant clone is one base away. This entry comes from a study of T cells in Graves' hyperthyroidism and ophthalmopathy. Study observations and caveats: Among clonotypes expanded in thyroid above 0.001, most were also found in blood. Ophthalmopathy was distinguished from stable hyperthyroidism by 13 V-J signatures.

The CDR3 sequence is 15 residues long. The V end lost 2 bases, the J end lost 9 bases, and 17 bases lay between the germline ends. Germline loops: CDR1 SGHTA, CDR2 FQGNSA. Initially, at the first diagnosis of hyperthyroidism and before any ophthalmopathy symptoms, blood was sampled. Researchers amplified the TCR beta CDR3 regions from RNA transcripts. The HTBI primer set drove a first-round RT-PCR of the TCR CDR3. TCRdb re-derived calls from the multiplex PCR reads in MiXCR, one entry per CDR3 protein. The sample yields about 360,000 distinct CDR3 sequences, roughly 14% seen once. The sample comprised blood. V and J are TRBV7-2 and TRBJ1-5; D is undetermined. The sequence derives from a man aged 25 to 40 with Graves' hyperthyroidism that later progressed to Graves' ophthalmopathy. Here the CDR3 DNA reads TGTGCCAGCAGCTTAACCGGGAGCCAGCATCGGCCCCAGCATTTT. Protein: CASSLTGSQHRPQHF.